The clone carrying this TCR beta chain has a single count. This record comes from a study of technical replicates of blood from a handful of donors. The CDR3 runs to 14 residues. Trimming stripped 1 base from V and 4 bases from J, with 10 bases between. CDR1 is SEHNR and CDR2 is FQNEAQ in the germline V gene (reference sequence). The table came from immunoSEQ multiplex PCR; TCRdb's copy has only in-frame clones and leaves some out. In the table there are about 80,000 clones, approximately 96% of which are singletons. The chain joins TRBV7-9 to TRBJ2-5, with TRBD2 as a possible D gene (6 bases). The receptor was isolated from a human donor in good health. The sequenced sample was T cells isolated from PBMCs. For the CDR3, the DNA is TGTGCCAGCAGCTTAGTTATGGGGGGAGAGACCCAGTACTTC. This codes for CASSLVMGGETQYF.